The rows below give T cell receptor beta chains drawn from one sample of a study of blood T cell repertoires in COVID-19. The repertoire was sequenced with immunoSEQ multiplex PCR; TCRdb's copy has only in-frame clones and lacks some. The data contain about 220,000 clones, around 85% of them singletons. Material: peripheral blood. All receptors derive from a human donor in a cohort sampled during active COVID-19. The CDR3 runs from the conserved cysteine through the conserved F or W. A D gene is named only where the DNA matches it firmly. Size values are once, few and many counts, or a class for expanded clones, and some rows have none.

clone_size j_call v_call d_call cdr3_aa cdr3_nt
- TRBJ2-7 TRBV5-6 - CASSAAAEQYF TGTGCCAGCAGCGCGGCAGCAGAGCAGTACTTC
- TRBJ2-1 TRBV4-1 TRBD2 CASRKAGGIYNEQFF TGCGCCAGCAGGAAAGCGGGAGGGATTTACAATGAGCAGTTCTTC
few TRBJ2-7 TRBV12-3/TRBV12-4 TRBD1 CASSWDRTYEQYF TGTGCCAGCAGTTGGGACAGAACCTACGAGCAGTACTTC
once TRBJ2-1 TRBV6-2/TRBV6-3 TRBD2 CASSYDRRQGLAGGEYNEQFF TGTGCCAGCAGTTACGATCGGAGACAGGGACTAGCGGGAGGAGAATACAATGAGCAGTTCTTC
- TRBJ2-1 TRBV7-3 TRBD2 CASSSRTSGSKQFF TGTGCCAGCAGCTCCCGGACTAGCGGGAGTAAGCAGTTCTTC
- TRBJ1-5 TRBV7-2 - CASSLLGQSQPQHF TGTGCCAGCAGCTTATTGGGGCAGAGTCAGCCCCAGCATTTT
few TRBJ1-1 TRBV5-4 - CASSRDRNTEAFF TGTGCCAGCAGCCGAGACAGGAACACTGAAGCTTTCTTT
- TRBJ2-7 TRBV6-1 - CASSEARPPGPYEQYF TGTGCCAGCAGTGAAGCGCGGCCGCCAGGGCCCTACGAGCAGTACTTC
- TRBJ1-1 TRBV6-5 TRBD1 CASSAHRGDTEAFF TGTGCCAGCAGCGCCCACAGGGGGGACACTGAAGCTTTCTTT
- TRBJ1-1 TRBV29-1 - CSVHRANTEAFF TGCAGCGTTCACAGGGCGAACACTGAAGCTTTCTTT
once TRBJ1-6 TRBV4-3 TRBD1 CASSQDRRTGIDSPLHF TGCGCCAGCAGCCAAGATCGGAGGACAGGGATTGATTCACCCCTCCACTTT
- TRBJ2-7 TRBV7-9 - CASSLELARGYEQYF TGTGCCAGCAGCTTAGAGTTGGCCAGGGGTTACGAGCAGTACTTC
- TRBJ2-7 TRBV7-9 TRBD1 CASSLTQGAYEQYF TGTGCCAGCAGCTTAACACAGGGGGCCTACGAGCAGTACTTC
few TRBJ1-5 TRBV28 TRBD1 CASSPPQGARQPQHF TGTGCCAGCAGTCCGCCACAGGGGGCTAGGCAGCCCCAGCATTTT
- TRBJ2-7 TRBV3-1/TRBV3-2 - CASSQDKQTSYEQYF TGTGCCAGCAGCCAAGATAAACAGACCTCCTACGAGCAGTACTTC
- TRBJ2-1 TRBV7-9 - CASSLVVTNEQFF TGTGCCAGCAGCTTAGTAGTTACGAATGAGCAGTTCTTC
- TRBJ1-6 TRBV10-3 - CAISEGGSSYNSPLHF TGTGCCATCAGTGAGGGAGGGAGCTCCTATAATTCACCCCTCCACTTT
- TRBJ2-5 TRBV3-1/TRBV3-2 TRBD2 CASSQDLGLAGLSQETQYF TGTGCCAGCAGCCAAGATCTAGGACTAGCGGGATTAAGCCAAGAGACCCAGTACTTC
- TRBJ2-7 TRBV7-3 - CASSPGRGSYEQYF TGTGCCAGCAGCCCCGGGCGGGGCTCCTACGAGCAGTACTTC
once TRBJ1-2 TRBV30 TRBD1 CAWSERYFRGRDYGYTF TGTGCCTGGAGTGAGCGATATTTCAGGGGGCGCGACTATGGCTACACCTTC
few TRBJ1-1 TRBV18 - CASSKTKKDTEAFF TGTGCCAGCTCAAAAACTAAGAAGGACACTGAAGCTTTCTTT
- TRBJ1-3 TRBV21-1 - CASSYSFNQGLAGNTIYF TGTGCCAGCAGCTACTCCTTCAACCAGGGTCTAGCTGGAAACACCATATATTTT